This TCR beta chain was profiled in a study of T cell responses to AZD1222 COVID-19 vaccine. J was trimmed by 0 bases and V by 5 bases; bases with no gene match: 10. Germline CDR1 reads SEHNR; CDR2 reads FQNEAQ (reference sequence). This CDR3 spans 19 amino acids. General observations from the study: The sample set comprised mostly white British donors with more females, and clonal diversity was possibly underestimated. After the peak T cell response, and only then, were repertoires sampled.

The assay was immunoSEQ multiplex PCR, and TCRdb's table has in-frame clones only and misses some. The profile covers about 130,000 clones, with roughly 88% appearing a single time and 4% to 5.5% taken by the ten largest. For this clone: Its target is not known.

This material consisted of peripheral blood, taken on day 0 of MenACWY control vaccination. This sequence originates from an adult in good health. This chain links TRBV7-9 with TRBJ2-1, with 13 bases lining up with TRBD2. The CDR3 nucleotides are TGTGCCAGCAGCACCCGACTAGCGGGAGGCAACCGCTCCTACAATGAGCAGTTCTTC. Translation gives CASSTRLAGGNRSYNEQFF.